The clone carrying this TCR beta chain was recorded a few times. Its antigen is not identified. The data originate from a study of identical twins. Per germline, CDR1 SGHTA and CDR2 FQGNSA. V gave up 5 bases and J gave up 1 base, with 12 bases separating them. The CDR3 spans 15 residues. A universal primer site arose from template switching, and cDNA bore unique molecular identifiers. TCRdb re-analysed the 5' RACE reads in MiXCR, keeping a single row per CDR3 protein. The sample holds roughly 750,000 distinct CDR3 sequences; approximately 21% are singletons and the top ten take around 4.4%. Notes on the study in general: Excess twin sharing in beta out-of-frame sequences was weaker.

These data are also associated with another study on T cells expressing NK-cell markers. That paper states: CD8+ T cells in over five donors included dominant NKG2C+ clonotypes at roughly 1.0-8%. There were a handful of donors in whom these clonotypes also led the CD3+CD56-NKG2C+ fraction.

The genes are TRBV7-2 and TRBJ2-1; possibly TRBD2 for D (6 bases). The sequence derives from a woman aged 18-35 years in good health. Sequencing used PBMCs. The CDR3: CASSPTRRSYNEQFF. In DNA, the CDR3 is TGTGCCAGCAGCCCGACTAGACGTTCCTACAATGAGCAGTTCTTC.